This T cell receptor beta chain was identified in a study of blood T cell repertoires in COVID-19. Study in general: Samples came from the United States, Italy and Spain, spanning acute and convalescent COVID-19. T cells, B-cell-depleted T cells, or PBMCs provided the cDNA or gDNA that served as material.

V lost 5 bases to trimming and J lost 0 bases; unmatched junction nucleotides: 7. The CDR3 contains 16 residues. CDR1 and CDR2 from the germline V gene are SEHNR and FQNEAQ (reference sequence). Authors' processing steps: By means of reference gene primer amplification, nucleated cell counts were estimated. Using immunoSEQ multiplex PCR, the repertoire was profiled, and TCRdb retains in-frame clones only, with some absent. V and J calls and clone size come straight from that table; D and trimming were deduced from the DNA. The repertoire holds about 250,000 clones, with roughly 80% as singletons. The gene calls are TRBV7-9 and TRBJ2-7, with 10 bases aligning to TRBD1. This receptor was obtained from an older man with acute or convalescent COVID-19. The sequenced sample consisted of peripheral blood. The CDR3 here is CASSPRQGASSYEQYF. CDR3 in DNA: TGTGCCAGCAGCCCCCGACAGGGGGCAAGCTCCTACGAGCAGTACTTC.